Many counts were recorded for the clone carrying this T cell receptor beta chain. Antigen specificity is unknown. The sample comes from a study of T-cell memory formation after mild COVID-19. About the study: The study found TCR clusters largely donor specific.

Each CDR3 protein gets one entry after TCRdb re-called the 5' RACE reads with MiXCR. The sample includes about 430,000 distinct CDR3 sequences, 20% to 30% of them seen just once. The CDR3 runs to 13 residues. Germline V gene sequence: CDR1 SEHNR, CDR2 FQNEAQ (reference sequence). V was cut by 5 bases and J by 1 base, with 8 bases left in between. The study, taken as a whole, reports: Clones that shrank (day 15 to 85) were balanced CD4/CD8, whereas later expanders leaned CD4+.

The genes are TRBV7-9 and TRBJ1-1; D is unresolved. The sequence derives from an adult woman who had mild COVID-19 (a few samples of this study predate the infection). Cell type and time point are not known. The material sequenced was PBMCs or a T cell subset sorted from them (not recorded which). In DNA, the CDR3 is TGTGCCAGCAGCGGACTGCCGAACACTGAAGCTTTCTTT. The encoded protein is CASSGLPNTEAFF.